This T cell receptor beta chain is drawn from a study of blood T cell repertoires in COVID-19. This clone was seen just once. The CDR3 has 14 residues. CDR1 is MNHEY and CDR2 is SMNVEV in the germline V gene (reference sequence). J lost 4 bases, V lost 6 bases, and 6 bases had no gene match. The assay was immunoSEQ multiplex PCR, and TCRdb's table has in-frame clones only and misses some. The table lists roughly 110,000 clones, around 89% of them singletons, with 4.6% in the top ten. The clonotype originates from a woman aged 50 to 65 with acute or convalescent COVID-19. This chain links TRBV27 with TRBJ1-1; 9 positions agree with TRBD1. The specimen was peripheral blood. In DNA form, the CDR3 reads TGTGCCAGCAGCCCCGGACAGGGGCTCACTGAAGCTTTCTTT. It is translated as CASSPGQGLTEAFF.